The sequence of this TCR beta chain was determined in a study of identical twins. The CDR3 length is 15 residues. Germline V gene lookup returns CDR1 SGHRS and CDR2 YFSETQ. Trimming took 3 bases from V and 7 from J; bases not matched to a gene: 7. From the 5' RACE reads, TCRdb called clonotypes with MiXCR, one entry per CDR3 protein. The repertoire includes around 670,000 distinct CDR3 sequences, roughly 6.2% of them detected once, and around 1.7% sits in the top ten. Ten or more counts support this clonotype. Source material: naive T cells sorted from blood. The source is a man between 18 and 35 years old in good health. The chain recombines TRBV5-1 with TRBJ2-1, with 10 bases matching TRBD2. DNA of the CDR3: TGCGCCAGCAGCTATGGGGGGACTAGCGTGAATGAGCAGTTCTTC. Protein sequence: CASSYGGTSVNEQFF.